This T cell receptor (beta chain) derives from a study of identical twins' blood T cells. Regarding the study as a whole: Twins shared more top CDR3 clonotypes than unrelated donors did.

On this clonotype itself: Its antigen remains unidentified.

TCRdb redid the calling of the 5' RACE reads with MiXCR, one entry per CDR3 protein. The sample records fewer than 450,000 distinct CDR3 sequences, over 25% being singletons. The sequence derives from a woman aged 18 to 49 in good health. Sequencing used PBMCs.

In DNA form, the CDR3 reads TGTGCCAGCACCGTAAGGCAGGAGCAGTACTTC. Translating gives CASTVRQEQYF. The chain carries TRBV2 and TRBJ2-7; D not certain. CDR1 SNHLY and CDR2 FYNNEI come from the germline V gene. This CDR3 spans 11 amino acids. The ends were cut back, 7 bases at V and 7 bases at J, with 11 bases in the middle. Variable domain in full (rest from reference TRBV2 and TRBJ2-7): EPEVTQTPSHQVTQMGQEVILRCVPISNHLYFYWYRQILGQKVEFLVSFYNNEISEKSEIFDDQFSVERPDGSNFTLKIRSTKLEDSAMYFCASTVRQEQYFGPGTRLTVT.